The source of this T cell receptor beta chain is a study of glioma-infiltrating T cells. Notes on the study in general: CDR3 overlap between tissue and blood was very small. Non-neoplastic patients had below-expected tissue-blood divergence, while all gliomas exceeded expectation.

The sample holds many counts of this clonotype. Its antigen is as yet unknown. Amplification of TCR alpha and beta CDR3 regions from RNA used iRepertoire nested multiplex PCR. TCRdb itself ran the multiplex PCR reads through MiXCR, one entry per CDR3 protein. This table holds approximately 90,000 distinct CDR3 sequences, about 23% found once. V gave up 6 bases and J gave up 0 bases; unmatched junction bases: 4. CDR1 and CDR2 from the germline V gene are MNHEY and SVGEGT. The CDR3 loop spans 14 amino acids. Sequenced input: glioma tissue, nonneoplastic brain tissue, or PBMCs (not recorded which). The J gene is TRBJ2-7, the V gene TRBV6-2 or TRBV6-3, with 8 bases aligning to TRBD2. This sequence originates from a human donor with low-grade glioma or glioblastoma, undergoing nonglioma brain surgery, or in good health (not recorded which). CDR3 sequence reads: CASSFGGGSYEQYF. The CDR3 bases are TGTGCCAGCAGCTTCGGGGGGGGCTCCTACGAGCAGTACTTC.